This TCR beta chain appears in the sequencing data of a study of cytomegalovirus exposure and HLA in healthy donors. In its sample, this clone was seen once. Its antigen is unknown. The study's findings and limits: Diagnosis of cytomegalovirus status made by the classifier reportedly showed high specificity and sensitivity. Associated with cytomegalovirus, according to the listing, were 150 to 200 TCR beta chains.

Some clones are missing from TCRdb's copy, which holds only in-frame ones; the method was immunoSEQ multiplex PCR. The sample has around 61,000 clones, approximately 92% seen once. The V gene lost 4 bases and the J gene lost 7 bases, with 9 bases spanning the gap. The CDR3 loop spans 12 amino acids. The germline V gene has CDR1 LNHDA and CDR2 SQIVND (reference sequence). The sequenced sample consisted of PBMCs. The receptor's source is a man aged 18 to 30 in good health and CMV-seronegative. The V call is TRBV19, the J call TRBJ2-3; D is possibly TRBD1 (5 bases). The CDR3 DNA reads TGTGCCAGTAGTAGACAGACAAATACGCAGTATTTT. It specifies CASSRQTNTQYF.